The 31 T cell receptor beta chains below come from one sample, sequenced in a study of blood T cell repertoires in COVID-19. Profiled with immunoSEQ multiplex PCR; TCRdb holds only in-frame clones, not every one. The sample yields around 180,000 clones, less than 85% seen once. The sequenced sample consisted of peripheral blood. Receptors originate from a woman aged 80 or older with acute or convalescent COVID-19.

CDR3 DNA sequence: TGTGCCAGCAGCCAAGATCTAGCGGGAGGCAATGAGCAGTTCTTC. This sequence encodes CASSQDLAGGNEQFF. The V gene is TRBV4-2, the J gene TRBJ2-1; 11 nucleotides match TRBD2. Germline CDR1 is LGHNA and CDR2 is YNFKEQ. The CDR3 is 15 residues long. Unmatched junction bases numbered 1, after V lost 0 bases and J lost 6 bases.

The rearrangement joins TRBV20-1 to TRBJ2-7; D unresolved. The CDR3 totals 11 residues. V was pared by 1 base and J by 5 bases, with 6 bases between. Germline V gives CDR1 DFQATT, CDR2 SNEGSKA (reference sequence). The CDR3: CSARGADEQYF. CDR3 bases: TGCAGTGCTAGAGGGGCAGACGAGCAGTACTTC.

V usage is TRBV3-1 (or the pseudogene TRBV3-2) and J usage is TRBJ2-2, with TRBD1 as a possible D gene (6 bases). The V end was cut by 6 bases, the J end by 8 bases, with 13 bases between. The CDR3 is 13 amino acids. Germline values: CDR1 LGHDT, CDR2 YNNKEL (reference sequence). CDR3 nucleotide sequence: TGTGCCAGCAGGCAAACAGGGCAAGGGGAGCTGTTTTTT. This sequence encodes CASRQTGQGELFF.

This clone was counted many times. This chain joins TRBV27 and TRBJ2-1; 7 bases map to TRBD1. Unmatched junction bases numbered 3, after V lost 4 bases and J lost 0 bases. The CDR3 sequence is 15 residues long. The V gene's germline CDR1 is MNHEY and CDR2 SMNVEV (reference sequence). This CDR3 is CASSSGQLSYNEQFF. The CDR3 DNA reads TGTGCCAGCAGTTCGGGACAGCTCTCCTACAATGAGCAGTTCTTC.

The rearrangement uses TRBV2 and TRBJ1-6; a weak D match, TRBD1 (6 bases). CDR1 SNHLY and CDR2 FYNNEI come from the germline V gene. The CDR3 extends over 15 amino acids. V was pared by 6 bases and J by 0 bases, with 9 bases between. CDR3 in DNA: TGTGCCAGCAGCGAGGACAGCTCCTATAATTCACCCCTCCACTTT. It specifies CASSEDSSYNSPLHF.

This sequence joins TRBV7-2 and TRBJ2-7, with 8 nucleotides matching TRBD2. Germline-derived CDR1 and CDR2 are SGHTA and FQGNSA. The V segment lost 1 base and the J segment 7 bases; nucleotides outside the gene matches: 12. This CDR3 is built from 16 residues. CDR3 nucleotides: TGTGCCAGCAGCTTAGATATGGCTAGCGGGCAGAGGGAGCAGTACTTC. Its translation is CASSLDMASGQREQYF.

In its sample, this clone was seen a few times. The rearrangement links TRBV2 to TRBJ1-3, with D unresolved. The germline gives CDR1 SNHLY, CDR2 FYNNEI. CDR3 size: 12 residues. Trimming left V 8 bases short and J 0 bases short, with 5 bases between. DNA for the CDR3: TGTGCCAGCGGCAGCTCTGGAAACACCATATATTTT. This translates into CASGSSGNTIYF. Filled out from reference TRBV2 and TRBJ1-3, the complete variable domain reads EPEVTQTPSHQVTQMGQEVILRCVPISNHLYFYWYRQILGQKVEFLVSFYNNEISEKSEIFDDQFSVERPDGSNFTLKIRSTKLEDSAMYFCASGSSGNTIYFGEGSWLTVV.

The chain employs TRBV10-3 and TRBJ2-5, with 11 bases that match TRBD1. Trimming at V came to 5 bases and at J to 9 bases, leaving 8 bases not matched to a gene. The length of the CDR3 is 14 residues. CDR1 is ENHRY, CDR2 SYGVKD, per germline. CDR3 in DNA: TGTGCCATCAGTCCAGGACAGGGGGCGATGGCCCAGTACTTC. Residues: CAISPGQGAMAQYF.

The V call is TRBV7-2, the J call TRBJ2-7, with TRBD1 as a possible D gene (5 bases). The germline CDR1 and CDR2 sequences are SGHTA and FQGNSA. Trimming left V 5 bases short and J 6 bases short, with 20 bases between. The CDR3 is made up of 15 amino acids. The CDR3 nucleotides are TGTGCCAGCAGCCCACAGGAATGGGGTTTCGGCGAGCAGTACTTC. Amino acid sequence: CASSPQEWGFGEQYF.

The V and J genes are TRBV5-1 and TRBJ1-5; TRBD1 might be the D (5 bases). Trimming stripped 4 bases from V and 5 bases from J, with 13 bases between. Germline V CDR1 and CDR2: SGHRS, YFSETQ. The CDR3 extends over 14 amino acids. This CDR3 is CASSALGGDQPQHF. The DNA of the CDR3 is TGCGCCAGCAGCGCCCTGGGGGGGGATCAGCCCCAGCATTTT.

This chain joins TRBV24-1 and TRBJ1-1; D is uncertain. V lost 2 bases to trimming and J lost 0 bases, with 3 bases between them. CDR1 is KGHDR and CDR2 is SFDVKD in the germline V gene. The CDR3 consists of 13 residues. The chain's CDR3 is CATSDSLNTEAFF. The CDR3 region has the DNA TGTGCCACCAGTGATTCCTTGAACACTGAAGCTTTCTTT.

The V and J genes are TRBV27 and TRBJ2-3; D gene ambiguous. Between the trimmed V and J ends, which lost 5 bases and 2 bases, there was a span of 5 bases. In germline, CDR1 is MNHEY, CDR2 SMNVEV (reference sequence). The CDR3 spans 12 residues. CDR3 loop: CASSTFTDTQYF. The CDR3 bases are TGTGCCAGCAGTACTTTCACAGATACGCAGTATTTT.

The chain links TRBV5-1 to TRBJ2-7; TRBD2 matches 10 bases. The CDR3 covers 15 residues. Germline lookup yields CDR1 SGHRS and CDR2 YFSETQ. Trimming took 4 bases from V and 0 from J; bases not matched to a gene: 4. The CDR3 sequence is CASSPGTSASYEQYF. CDR3 sequence (DNA): TGCGCCAGCAGCCCTGGGACTAGCGCCTCCTACGAGCAGTACTTC.

The genes are TRBV19 and TRBJ2-7; TRBD1 agrees at 9 bases. The CDR3 is made up of 13 amino acids. Per germline, CDR1 LNHDA and CDR2 SQIVND (reference sequence). The V and J ends lost 8 bases and 3 bases, in that order; junction bases with no gene match: 5. The CDR3 protein is CASEPGQGYEQYF. CDR3 DNA: TGTGCCAGTGAACCGGGACAGGGCTACGAGCAGTACTTC.

This clone was seen a few times. The chain employs TRBV5-4 and TRBJ2-2; D not resolved. The CDR3 is 13 residues long. With 2 bases removed from V and 2 bases from J, the gap between germline ends came to 4 bases. The germline V gene has CDR1 SGHNT and CDR2 YYREEE (reference sequence). The CDR3 DNA sequence: TGTGCCAGCAGCTTTAGAAACACCGGGGAGCTGTTTTTT. Translation gives CASSFRNTGELFF.

Note on this clone: This may be a read error, as it is one base from a much larger clone. The same CDR3 is also encoded by other DNA sequences in this sample. This sequence joins TRBV4-3 and TRBJ2-1; 8 bases match TRBD2. The germline gives CDR1 LGHNA, CDR2 YSLEER. The CDR3 is made up of 18 amino acids. CDR3 sequence reads: CASSQEDAASGLPHEQFF. CDR3 DNA sequence: TGCGCCAGCAGCCAAGAAGACGCAGCTAGCGGGCTTCCCCATGAGCAATTCTTC.

J is TRBJ1-2 and V is TRBV28; D gene unclear. Germline assignment: CDR1 MDHEN and CDR2 SYDVKM. The CDR3 is 13 amino acids. V dropped 5 bases and J dropped 4 bases, with 11 bases sitting between them. CDR3 in DNA: TGTGCCAGCAGTAGCGTCGCCACCTATGGCTACACCTTC. Encoded protein: CASSSVATYGYTF.

J is TRBJ2-3 and V is TRBV6-6, with 9 nucleotides matching TRBD2. The CDR3 loop spans 15 amino acids. The ends lost 5 bases at V and 1 base at J; junction bases unmatched: 4. The germline gives CDR1 MNHNY, CDR2 SVGAGI (reference sequence). DNA for the CDR3: TGTGCCAGCAGTGTCCTAGCGGGACGCACAGATACGCAGTATTTT. It codes for CASSVLAGRTDTQYF.

This chain links TRBV28 with TRBJ2-7, with TRBD1 as a possible D gene (6 bases). The CDR3 has 16 amino acids. V lost 5 bases, J lost 3 bases, and 20 bases lay in between. Germline-derived CDR1 and CDR2 are MDHEN and SYDVKM. This chain's CDR3 is CASSPPLKTGNYEQYF. CDR3 bases: TGTGCCAGCAGTCCCCCCCTGAAAACAGGGAACTACGAGCAGTACTTC. The variable domain in full, completed from reference TRBV28 and TRBJ2-7, reads DVKVTQSSRYLVKRTGEKVFLECVQDMDHENMFWYRQDPGLGLRLIYFSYDVKMKEKGDIPEGYSVSREKKERFSLILESASTNQTSMYLCASSPPLKTGNYEQYFGPGTRLTVT.

The chain links TRBV5-1 to TRBJ2-3; the D gene is possibly TRBD1 (6 bases). V dropped 4 bases and J dropped 5 bases, with 17 bases sitting between them. CDR3 length: 15 residues. Germline V gene lookup returns CDR1 SGHRS and CDR2 YFSETQ. CDR3 protein: CASSTGPQTGDTQYF. Written as DNA, the CDR3 is TGCGCCAGCAGCACGGGGCCTCAGACAGGAGATACGCAGTATTTT.

This sequence joins TRBV11-2 and TRBJ1-4; D possibly corresponds to TRBD1 (5 bases). The CDR3 length is 13 residues. The V gene's germline CDR1 is SGHAT and CDR2 FQNNGV. Trimming removed 0 bases from V and 8 bases from J, with 7 bases in between. The CDR3 sequence: CASSLDRGEKLFF. The CDR3 bases are TGTGCCAGCAGCTTAGATCGGGGGGAAAAACTGTTTTTT.

The chain joins TRBV10-2 to TRBJ2-3; D is uncertain. The CDR3 sequence is 15 residues long. Germline-derived CDR1 and CDR2 are WSHSY and SAAADI. Trimming pared 8 bases from V and 1 base from J, leaving 16 bases between. In DNA form, the CDR3 reads TGCGCCAGCTCCGCATGGGCGTACGGCACAGATACGCAGTATTTT. It translates to CASSAWAYGTDTQYF.

The sample holds one count of this clone. The chain links TRBV19 to TRBJ2-7; D gene uncertain. Trimming stripped 3 bases from V and 2 bases from J, with 14 bases between. Per the germline V gene, CDR1 is LNHDA and CDR2 is SQIVND (reference sequence). CDR3 length: 15 residues. In DNA form, the CDR3 reads TGTGCCAGTAGTATGGCGAGGTTCCCACCCTACGAGCAGTACTTC. It codes for CASSMARFPPYEQYF. Filled out from reference TRBV19 and TRBJ2-7, the complete variable domain reads DGGITQSPKYLFRKEGQNVTLSCEQNLNHDAMYWYRQDPGQGLRLIYYSQIVNDFQKGDIAEGYSVSREKKESFPLTVTSAQKNPTAFYLCASSMARFPPYEQYFGPGTRLTVT.

The chain couples TRBV27 to TRBJ2-2; 11 bases are shared with TRBD2. V dropped 5 bases and J dropped 6; count of bases not matched to a gene: 8. The CDR3 is 16 amino acids. Germline assignment: CDR1 MNHEY and CDR2 SMNVEV (reference sequence). The CDR3 protein is CASSPTTSGKPGELFF. Written as DNA, the CDR3 is TGTGCCAGCAGTCCGACGACTAGCGGGAAACCCGGGGAGCTGTTTTTT.

This clone was counted between two and nine times. The chain combines TRBV4-2 with TRBJ1-4, with unresolved D. Germline assignment: CDR1 LGHNA and CDR2 YNFKEQ. The V end was cut by 0 bases, the J end by 6 bases, with 11 bases between. This CDR3 is built from 15 residues. The chain's CDR3 is CASSQDRRNDEKLFF. As DNA, the CDR3 is TGTGCCAGCAGCCAAGATAGGAGAAACGATGAAAAACTGTTTTTT.

The V gene is TRBV6-2 or TRBV6-3, the J gene TRBJ1-6; unclear D gene. The length of the CDR3 is 15 residues. Germline values: CDR1 MNHEY, CDR2 SVGEGT. V lost 2 bases to trimming and J lost 5 bases, with 10 bases between them. As DNA, the CDR3 is TGTGCCAGCAGTTACGCCCGGGGTGATAATTCACCCCTCCACTTT. Translation: CASSYARGDNSPLHF.

V usage is TRBV11-2 and J usage is TRBJ2-3; no definite D call. Germline CDR1 reads SGHAT; CDR2 reads FQNNGV. This CDR3 has 15 residues. Trimming left V 0 bases short and J 1 base short, with 8 bases between. CDR3 sequence (DNA): TGTGCCAGCAGCTTAGATTTTGCAGGCACAGATACGCAGTATTTT. Residues: CASSLDFAGTDTQYF.

This rearrangement joins TRBV6-5 to TRBJ2-1, with D possibly TRBD2 on 6 matching bases. The CDR3 is made up of 14 amino acids. CDR1 MNHEY and CDR2 SVGAGI come from the germline V gene. V was clipped by 8 bases and J by 7 bases, with 18 bases between them. The chain's CDR3 is CASFLWRGSNEQFF. The CDR3 DNA follows: TGTGCCAGCTTTCTCTGGAGGGGCTCAAATGAGCAGTTCTTC.

This chain uses TRBV4-3 with TRBJ2-1; tentatively, D is TRBD2 (6 bases). Germline CDR1 is LGHNA and CDR2 is YSLEER. Trimming took 1 base from V and 2 from J, leaving 12 bases between them. This CDR3 spans 16 amino acids. CDR3 region: CASSQVAGSAYNEQFF. The CDR3 nucleotides read TGCGCCAGCAGCCAAGTTGCCGGGAGTGCCTACAATGAGCAGTTCTTC.

The chain carries TRBV11-2 and TRBJ2-1, with 10 positions matching TRBD2. The CDR3 spans 16 residues. CDR1 is SGHAT, CDR2 FQNNGV, per germline. V shed 5 bases and J 8 bases; nucleotides not matched to a gene: 12. CDR3 residues: CASSPAGLAGVYEQFF. CDR3 nucleotide sequence: TGTGCCAGCAGCCCAGCGGGCCTAGCGGGAGTATATGAGCAGTTCTTC.

The gene calls are TRBV18 and TRBJ2-2, with 11 nucleotides matching TRBD2. There are 17 residues in the CDR3. Per germline, CDR1 KGHSH and CDR2 LQKENI. The V and J ends lost 4 bases and 4 bases, in that order; junction bases with no gene match: 8. CDR3 DNA sequence: TGTGCCAGCTCACGCGCGACTAGCGGGATTGGCACCGGGGAGCTGTTTTTT. Its translation: CASSRATSGIGTGELFF.